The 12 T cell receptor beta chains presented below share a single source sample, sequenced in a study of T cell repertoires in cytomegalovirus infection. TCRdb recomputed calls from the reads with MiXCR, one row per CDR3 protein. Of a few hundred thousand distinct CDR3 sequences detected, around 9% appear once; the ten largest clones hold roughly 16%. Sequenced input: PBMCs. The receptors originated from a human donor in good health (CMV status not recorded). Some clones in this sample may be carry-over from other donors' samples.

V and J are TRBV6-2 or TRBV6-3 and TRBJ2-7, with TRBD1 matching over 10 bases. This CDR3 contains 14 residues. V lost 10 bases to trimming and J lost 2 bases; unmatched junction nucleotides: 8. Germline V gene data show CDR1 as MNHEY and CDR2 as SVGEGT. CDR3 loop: CATEGTGVPYEQYF. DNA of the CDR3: TGTGCCACTGAGGGGACAGGGGTTCCCTACGAGCAGTACTTC.

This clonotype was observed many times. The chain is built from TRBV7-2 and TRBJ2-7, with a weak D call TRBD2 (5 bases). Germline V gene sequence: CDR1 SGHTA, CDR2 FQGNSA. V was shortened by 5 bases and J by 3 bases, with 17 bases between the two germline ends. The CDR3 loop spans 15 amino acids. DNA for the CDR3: TGTGCCAGCAGCATAACGGGAACAGAACTCTACGAGCAGTACTTC. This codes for CASSITGTELYEQYF.

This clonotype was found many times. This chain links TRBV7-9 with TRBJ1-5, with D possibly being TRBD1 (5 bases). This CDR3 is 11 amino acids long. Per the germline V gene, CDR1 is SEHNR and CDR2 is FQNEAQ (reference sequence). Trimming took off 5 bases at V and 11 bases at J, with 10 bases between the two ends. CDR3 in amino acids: CASSRGGTQHF. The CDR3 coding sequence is TGTGCCAGCAGCAGGGGTGGGACCCAGCATTTT.

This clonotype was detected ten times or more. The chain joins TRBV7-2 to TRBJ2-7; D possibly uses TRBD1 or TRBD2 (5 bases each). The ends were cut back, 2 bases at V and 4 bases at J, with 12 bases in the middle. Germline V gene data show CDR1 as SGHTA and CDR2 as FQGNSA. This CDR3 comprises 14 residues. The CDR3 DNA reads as TGTGCCAGCAGCTTACTTGGGACCCTTTACGAGCAGTACTTC. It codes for CASSLLGTLYEQYF.

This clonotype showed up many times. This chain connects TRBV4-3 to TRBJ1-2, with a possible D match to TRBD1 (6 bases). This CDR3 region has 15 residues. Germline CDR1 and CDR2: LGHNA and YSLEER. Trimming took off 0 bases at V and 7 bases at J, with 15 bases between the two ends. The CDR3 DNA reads TGCGCCAGCAGCCAAGATACTGGGGGGCGAAGTGGCTACACCTTC. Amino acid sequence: CASSQDTGGRSGYTF.

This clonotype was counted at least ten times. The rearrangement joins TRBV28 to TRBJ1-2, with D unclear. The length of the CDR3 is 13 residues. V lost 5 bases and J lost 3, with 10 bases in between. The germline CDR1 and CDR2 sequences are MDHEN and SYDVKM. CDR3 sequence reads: CASSPRLDYGYTF. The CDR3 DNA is TGTGCCAGCAGTCCACGTTTGGACTATGGCTACACCTTC.

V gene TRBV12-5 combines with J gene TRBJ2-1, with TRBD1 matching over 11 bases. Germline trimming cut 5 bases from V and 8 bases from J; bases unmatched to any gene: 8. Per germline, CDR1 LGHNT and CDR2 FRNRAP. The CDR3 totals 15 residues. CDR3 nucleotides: TGTGCTAGTGGTCCTTTCGGACAGGGGGCACATGAGCAGTTCTTC. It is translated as CASGPFGQGAHEQFF.

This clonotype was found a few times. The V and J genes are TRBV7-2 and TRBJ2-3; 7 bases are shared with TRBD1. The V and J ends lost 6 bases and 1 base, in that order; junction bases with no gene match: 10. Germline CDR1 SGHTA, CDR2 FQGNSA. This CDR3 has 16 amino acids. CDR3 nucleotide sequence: TGTGCCAGCAGGCCCAACAGGGGAATTGGCACAGATACGCAGTATTTT. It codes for CASRPNRGIGTDTQYF.

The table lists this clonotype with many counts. In DNA, the CDR3 is TGTGCCAGCAGCTGGAGGACAGGGGGCCGAGGCACCGGGGAGCTGTTTTTT. Amino acids: CASSWRTGGRGTGELFF. V gene TRBV11-2 combines with J gene TRBJ2-2; 11 bases agree with TRBD1. CDR3 size: 17 residues. Trimming removed 4 bases from V and 4 bases from J; junction bases left unmatched: 8. Germline values: CDR1 SGHAT, CDR2 FQNNGV.

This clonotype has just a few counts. In DNA, the CDR3 is TGTGCCAGCAGCTCTAGCACAAGGGGGAGTAATCAGCCCCAGCATTTT. Translating it yields CASSSSTRGSNQPQHF. The rearrangement uses TRBV7-8 and TRBJ1-5, with D possibly being TRBD1 (6 bases). V was trimmed by 4 bases and J by 4 bases, leaving 17 bases between them. This CDR3 has 16 amino acids. Germline lookup yields CDR1 SGHVS and CDR2 FQNEAQ.

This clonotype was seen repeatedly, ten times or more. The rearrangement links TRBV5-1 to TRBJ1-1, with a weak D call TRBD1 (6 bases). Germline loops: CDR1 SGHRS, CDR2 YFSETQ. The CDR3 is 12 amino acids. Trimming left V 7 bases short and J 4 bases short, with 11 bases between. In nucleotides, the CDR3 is TGCGCCAGCGGAAAGGGGGGCACTGAAGCTTTCTTT. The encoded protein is CASGKGGTEAFF.

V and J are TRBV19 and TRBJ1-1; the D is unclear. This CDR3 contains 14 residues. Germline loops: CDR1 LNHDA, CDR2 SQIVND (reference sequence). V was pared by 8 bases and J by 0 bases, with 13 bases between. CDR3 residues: CASLRVGMNTEAFF. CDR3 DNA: TGTGCCAGTCTCCGTGTAGGTATGAACACTGAAGCTTTCTTT.